These T cell receptor beta chains were read from a single sample in a study of Graves' ophthalmopathy and Graves' hyperthyroidism. TCRdb called the multiplex PCR reads again in MiXCR, with one record for every CDR3 protein. Of around 1.1 million distinct CDR3 sequences in the sample, roughly two fifths were seen once. Sequenced input: peripheral blood or thyroid tissue (not recorded which). The origin of the receptors is an adult man with Graves' hyperthyroidism. CDR3s include the opening cysteine and the closing phenylalanine or tryptophan. The order of the fields is V gene, CDR3 protein.

>TRBV20-1
CSAPRLAGSQETQYF
>TRBV7-2
CASSLASAEAYEQYF
>TRBV12-3/TRBV12-4
CASSTPGTGDSPLHF
>TRBV6-5
CASSYGRVTEAFF
>TRBV28
CASSLWEGPSIETQYF
>TRBV19
CASRPGGASQPQHF
>TRBV29-1
CSVDGVGRELAETQYF
>TRBV14
CASSRGGLADYEQYF
>TRBV10-3
CASGLSGHQPQHF
>TRBV2
CASKKAGQYEQYF
>TRBV5-1
CASSFSPRGLRMNTEAFF
>TRBV10-3
CASSYVPGVNQPQHF
>TRBV29-1
CSVRPQGTGGTNEKLFF
>TRBV10-3
CATSPGQFQPQHF
>TRBV5-1
CASSFVAGTSDEQYF
>TRBV7-9
CAWNVGTATVAGTEAFF
>TRBV19
CASSIGDGTNEKLFF
>TRBV14
CASSQTRDSRNEKLFF
>TRBV7-8
CASSVGEGIRTGELFF
>TRBV14
CASSQDLVRYGYTF
>TRBV5-4
CASSPAATNEKLFF
>TRBV11-2
CASSLEPQHF
>TRBV15
CATSRDRGDRYNQPQHF
>TRBV29-1
CSVAGMGSSYNSPLHF
>TRBV5-1
CASSVEGGLSQETQYF
>TRBV10-3
CATRTPNQPQHF
>TRBV7-9
CASSPRVSELFF